The rows below give T cell receptor beta chains drawn from one sample of a study of control samples from healthy donors and cancer patients. Profiled with immunoSEQ multiplex PCR; TCRdb holds only in-frame clones, not every one. The repertoire has approximately 120,000 clones, 80% to 90% of them found once; the top ten carry about 2.7%. Sequencing used blood. These receptor sequences come from a man aged 55-75 years in good health. Both conserved end residues are part of each CDR3. The D gene is left open where the match is weak. Only part of the rows carry a size: once, few, many, or a class if the clone is expanded.

DNA	CDR3	V	J	D	size
TGTGCCTGGATGGGATTGGGCACCGGGGAGCTGTTTTTT	CAWMGLGTGELFF	TRBV30	TRBJ2-2	-	-
TGTGCCAGCTCGGGGGCGAGGGGGGCCAACGTCCTGACTTTC	CASSGARGANVLTF	TRBV19	TRBJ2-6	-	few
TGTGCCAGCACCACCAACACCGGGGAGCTGTTTTTT	CASTTNTGELFF	TRBV11-2	TRBJ2-2	-	-
TGTGCCAGCAGCTACACAGATACGCAGTATTTT	CASSYTDTQYF	TRBV3-1/TRBV3-2	TRBJ2-3	-	-
TGTGCCAGCAGTCGGGACAGGGGTCTCTATGGCTACACCTTC	CASSRDRGLYGYTF	TRBV27	TRBJ1-2	TRBD1	-
TGTGCCAGCAGCAAACAGGGATACACTGAAGCTTTCTTT	CASSKQGYTEAFF	TRBV7-2	TRBJ1-1	-	-
TGTGCCAGCTCACTGAGCAATGGGCAGTTCTTC	CASSLSNGQFF	TRBV18	TRBJ2-1	-	-
TGTGCCAGCAGCTTAGGCCATGCAACTAATGAAAAACTGTTTTTT	CASSLGHATNEKLFF	TRBV7-7	TRBJ1-4	-	-
TGTGCCAGTAGTATGCCCGGGACCGCCTACGAGCAGTACTTC	CASSMPGTAYEQYF	TRBV19	TRBJ2-7	-	-
TGTGCCACCAGTGATTACACAGGGACAGGGATCGGCAATGAGCAGTTCTTC	CATSDYTGTGIGNEQFF	TRBV24-1	TRBJ2-1	TRBD1	-
TGTGCCTGGAGTTGGGGACACAGCTCCTATAATTCACCCCTCCACTTT	CAWSWGHSSYNSPLHF	TRBV30	TRBJ1-6	-	-
TGCGCCAGCAGCCAAGCGACAGGGTTGAACACTGAAGCTTTCTTT	CASSQATGLNTEAFF	TRBV4-3	TRBJ1-1	TRBD1	once
TGTGCCAGCAGCGACGGGACAGCTAATTCACCCCTCCACTTT	CASSDGTANSPLHF	TRBV7-3	TRBJ1-6	TRBD1	few
TGTGCCAGCTCATTTGGACAGGCGGACAATGAGCAGTTCTTC	CASSFGQADNEQFF	TRBV18	TRBJ2-1	TRBD1	-
TGTGCCAGCAGTTTGTCATGGTCCTACGAGCAGTACTTC	CASSLSWSYEQYF	TRBV28	TRBJ2-7	-	-
TGTGCCAGCAGCTTAGCCTTTCAGGGGGTTGAAGCTTTCTTT	CASSLAFQGVEAFF	TRBV7-2	TRBJ1-1	TRBD1	few
TGTGCCAGTAGTATAGCGCACCTGAACACTGAAGCTTTCTTT	CASSIAHLNTEAFF	TRBV19	TRBJ1-1	-	-
TGTGCCAGCAGCGCTGGACAGCAACCGATTCAGCCCCAGCATTTT	CASSAGQQPIQPQHF	TRBV9	TRBJ1-5	-	-
TGTGCCAGCAGCCTGACAAGGGGATCCCACGAGCAGTACTTC	CASSLTRGSHEQYF	TRBV7-2	TRBJ2-7	-	-
TGTGCCAGCAGTTTTCCCGGGGAAAAACTGTTTTTT	CASSFPGEKLFF	TRBV12-3/TRBV12-4	TRBJ1-4	-	few
TGTGCCACCACCGGTTGGGGGACAGCATCCTACGAGCAGTACTTC	CATTGWGTASYEQYF	TRBV24-1	TRBJ2-7	TRBD1	-
TGTGCCAGTAGTATTGGGGCAGTTACAACTGCAACTAATGAAAAACTGTTTTTT	CASSIGAVTTATNEKLFF	TRBV19	TRBJ1-4	-	-
TGTGCCAGCAGCTTCAGGGGTTCGGAAGAGACCCAGTACTTC	CASSFRGSEETQYF	TRBV7-2	TRBJ2-5	-	once
TGTGCCAGCAGGGAGAGGGTGCACACCGGGGAGCTGTTTTTT	CASRERVHTGELFF	TRBV27	TRBJ2-2	-	-
TGTGCCAGCAATGGACAGGGGTATTCACCCCTCCACTTT	CASNGQGYSPLHF	TRBV2	TRBJ1-6	TRBD1	-
TGCGCCAGCAGCGAGGGACAGGGAATCGTCGACTTC	CASSEGQGIVDF	TRBV5-1	TRBJ2-7	TRBD1	-
TGTGCCTGGGGACAGAATAGCAATCAGCCCCAGCATTTT	CAWGQNSNQPQHF	TRBV30	TRBJ1-5	-	-
TGTGCCAGCAGTCGTAGCGGGGGGACGTACGAGCAGTACTTC	CASSRSGGTYEQYF	TRBV6-5	TRBJ2-7	TRBD2	-
TGTGCCAGCAGCACCCTACAGGGGGCCACTGAAGCTTTCTTT	CASSTLQGATEAFF	TRBV7-2	TRBJ1-1	TRBD1	once
TGTGCCAGTAGCAAGACTAGCGGAAACACAGATACGCAGTATTTT	CASSKTSGNTDTQYF	TRBV19	TRBJ2-3	TRBD2	-
TGTGCCAGCAGCCAAGTTTATGGCCAGCGGGGGATCTCCTACAATGAGCAGTTCTTC	CASSQVYGQRGISYNEQFF	TRBV3-1/TRBV3-2	TRBJ2-1	TRBD2	-
TGTGCCAGTGGGACAGGGTTAGAGGTGAACACTGAAGCTTTCTTT	CASGTGLEVNTEAFF	TRBV19	TRBJ1-1	TRBD1	-
TGTGCCAGCGGCGGACAGAATGTCTACGAGCAGTACTTC	CASGGQNVYEQYF	TRBV5-4	TRBJ2-7	-	once
TGTGCCAGCAGTAACACTTTTAATTCACCCCTCCACTTT	CASSNTFNSPLHF	TRBV27	TRBJ1-6	-	once
TGTGCCAGCAGACCCAGGGGGCCCTACAATGAGCAGTTCTTC	CASRPRGPYNEQFF	TRBV6-5	TRBJ2-1	TRBD1	-
TGTGCCAGCAGTTTATTATGGACTGTAGCCTCAAACACTGAAGCTTTCTTT	CASSLLWTVASNTEAFF	TRBV28	TRBJ1-1	-	-
TGTGCCAGTAGTATGTCCACAGAACTTACCGGGGAGCTGTTTTTT	CASSMSTELTGELFF	TRBV19	TRBJ2-2	-	-
TGTGCCAGCAGAACTACGACAGGGGTAAACACTGAAGCTTTCTTT	CASRTTTGVNTEAFF	TRBV7-9	TRBJ1-1	TRBD1	once
TGTGCCACCAGCAGAGATGGCCGGGGGGCGGGGGAAAAACTGTTTTTT	CATSRDGRGAGEKLFF	TRBV15	TRBJ1-4	-	-
TGTGCCAGCAGCTTGACAGGGGGCGTTAATTCACCCCTCCACTTT	CASSLTGGVNSPLHF	TRBV7-9	TRBJ1-6	TRBD1	-
TGTGCCAGTAGTAAAACCAGCAGGGCCTTCAATCAGCCCCAGCATTTT	CASSKTSRAFNQPQHF	TRBV19	TRBJ1-5	-	once
TGTGCCAGCAGCCAAGTAGGGAACACTGAAGCTTTCTTT	CASSQVGNTEAFF	TRBV3-1/TRBV3-2	TRBJ1-1	-	-
TGTGCCAGCAGCTTATACTCCCACCTTGGCTCAACTAATGAAAAACTGTTTTTT	CASSLYSHLGSTNEKLFF	TRBV7-9	TRBJ1-4	-	-
TGTGCCATCACGGGGGGCCACAAAAACAATCAGCCCCAGCATTTT	CAITGGHKNNQPQHF	TRBV6-5	TRBJ1-5	-	-
TGTGCCAGCAGCTTAAGCGCCACCTTAGAAGCTTTCTTT	CASSLSATLEAFF	TRBV11-2	TRBJ1-1	-	-
TGTGCCAGCAGCGGTCGACAGGGGATGGGACTTAACTATGGCTACACCTTC	CASSGRQGMGLNYGYTF	TRBV7-9	TRBJ1-2	TRBD1	-
TGTGCCAGCTCAAGGGACAGCACAGATACGCAGTATTTT	CASSRDSTDTQYF	TRBV18	TRBJ2-3	-	-
TGTGCCAGTAGACCGACAGGGAGCACAGATACGCAGTATTTT	CASRPTGSTDTQYF	TRBV19	TRBJ2-3	TRBD1	-
TGTGCCAGCAGCTTACCCGACACGGCCCATCAGCCCCAGCATTTT	CASSLPDTAHQPQHF	TRBV7-9	TRBJ1-5	-	-
TGCGCCAGCAGCCCGGGACTAGCGGGGGTTAGCTCCTACAATGAGCAGTTCTTC	CASSPGLAGVSSYNEQFF	TRBV5-1	TRBJ2-1	TRBD2	-
TGTGCCAGCAGCTTAACAGGGGGCGCAGGGCAGCCCCAGCATTTT	CASSLTGGAGQPQHF	TRBV7-2	TRBJ1-5	TRBD1	-
TGCGCCAGCAGCTTGGAGGGGACAGGGGGCGATGAGCAGTTCTTC	CASSLEGTGGDEQFF	TRBV5-1	TRBJ2-1	TRBD1	-
TGTGCCAGCAGCCAAGAAGGTATGGCCTATGGCTACACCTTC	CASSQEGMAYGYTF	TRBV3-1/TRBV3-2	TRBJ1-2	-	-
TGTGCCAGTAAGGAAAGGGATGAGCAGTTCTTC	CASKERDEQFF	TRBV19	TRBJ2-1	-	once
TGTGCCAGCACTTGGGGAGTCAACACACAAGATGGCTACACCTTC	CASTWGVNTQDGYTF	TRBV7-2	TRBJ1-2	-	once
TGTGCCAGTATGACGGGGGCGGCTAACTATGGCTACACCTTC	CASMTGAANYGYTF	TRBV19	TRBJ1-2	-	-
TGCGCCAGCAGCTTGGGATCAGCAAACAATCAGCCCCAGCATTTT	CASSLGSANNQPQHF	TRBV5-1	TRBJ1-5	-	-